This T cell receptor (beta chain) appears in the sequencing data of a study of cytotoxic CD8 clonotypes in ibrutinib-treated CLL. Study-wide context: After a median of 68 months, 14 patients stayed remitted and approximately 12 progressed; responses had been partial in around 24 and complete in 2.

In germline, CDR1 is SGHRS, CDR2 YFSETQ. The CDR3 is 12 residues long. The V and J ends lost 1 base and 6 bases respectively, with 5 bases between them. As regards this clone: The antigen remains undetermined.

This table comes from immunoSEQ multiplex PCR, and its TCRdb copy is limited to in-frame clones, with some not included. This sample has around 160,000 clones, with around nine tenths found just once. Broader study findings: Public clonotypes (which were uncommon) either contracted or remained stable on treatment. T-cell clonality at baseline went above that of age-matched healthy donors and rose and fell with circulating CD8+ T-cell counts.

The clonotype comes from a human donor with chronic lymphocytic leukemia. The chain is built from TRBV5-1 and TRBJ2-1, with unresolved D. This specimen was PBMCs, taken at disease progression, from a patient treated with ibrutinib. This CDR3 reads CASSLTANEQFF. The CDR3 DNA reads TGCGCCAGCAGCTTGACGGCCAATGAGCAGTTCTTC.